The 28 T cell receptor beta chains presented below share a single source sample, sequenced in a study of cytomegalovirus exposure and HLA in healthy donors (dated by TCRdb to between 2016 and 2019). Library creation used the immunoSEQ multiplex PCR assay. For the multiplex PCR, a mixture combining 60 forward primers for TCR Vbeta segments and 13 reverse primers for TCR Jbeta segments was used. TCRdb limited this immuneACCESS table to in-frame rearrangements with V and J called. A share of clones is missing; checked studies link under half to unresolved V genes, and the rest is unexplained. The table for this sample lists about 60,000 clones; around 87% of them were counted only once. Roughly 1.5% of the sample is taken by the ten largest. The sequencing sample was made of PBMCs. Every receptor here comes from a man aged 18-30 years in good health and CMV-seronegative.

This chain uses TRBV11-2 with TRBJ1-5; possibly TRBD1 for D (5 bases). The germline V gene encodes CDR1 SGHAT and CDR2 FQNNGV. The CDR3 length is 14 residues. V was trimmed by 2 bases and J by 7 bases, leaving 12 bases between them. CDR3 nucleotides: TGTGCCAGCAGCTTAACTCAAGGGGCACAGCCCCAGCATTTT. Residues: CASSLTQGAQPQHF.

CDR3 DNA: TGCAGCGTCAATCGGGACTATGGCTACACCTTC. Translation gives CSVNRDYGYTF. The rearrangement uses TRBV29-1 and TRBJ1-2; D remains unclear. Trimming took off 6 bases at V and 3 bases at J, with 8 bases between the two ends. CDR1 SQVTM and CDR2 ANQGSEA come from the germline V gene. The CDR3 is 11 amino acids.

The chain is built from TRBV18 and TRBJ2-7, with D possibly TRBD2 on 6 matching bases. Germline-derived CDR1 and CDR2 are KGHSH and LQKENI. Deletions cut 3 bases from V and 7 bases from J, with 13 bases between. The CDR3 has 13 amino acids. The CDR3 DNA reads TGTGCCAGCTCACCTCGCGGGGCCGGGGAGCAGTACTTC. Residues: CASSPRGAGEQYF.

V gene TRBV6-5 combines with J gene TRBJ1-2; 8 bases align to TRBD1. This CDR3 has 14 residues. The J segment lost 4 bases and the V segment lost 5 bases, leaving 6 bases of the junction unmatched. CDR1 MNHEY and CDR2 SVGAGI come from the germline V gene. CDR3 region: CASSPRGRGYGYTF. The CDR3 DNA is TGTGCCAGCAGTCCCAGGGGGCGCGGCTATGGCTACACCTTC.

The rearrangement links TRBV4-2 to TRBJ2-2; TRBD2 might be the D (5 bases). CDR3 length: 16 amino acids. Looked up from germline, CDR1 is LGHNA and CDR2 is YNFKEQ. V was shortened by 1 base and J by 1 base, with 10 bases between the two germline ends. DNA of the CDR3: TGTGCCAGCAGCCAAGCTGAACGGGGGAACACCGGGGAGCTGTTTTTT. It codes for CASSQAERGNTGELFF.

V and J are TRBV9 and TRBJ1-4; D might be TRBD1 (5 bases). Germline-derived CDR1 and CDR2 are SGDLS and YYNGEE. The CDR3 is made up of 14 amino acids. The V and J ends lost 2 bases and 7 bases respectively, with 12 bases between them. The CDR3 DNA reads as TGTGCCAGCAGCGTCGGGGGGGGAGGTGAAAAACTGTTTTTT. Its translation is CASSVGGGGEKLFF. The variable domain in full, completed from reference TRBV9 and TRBJ1-4, reads DSGVTQTPKHLITATGQRVTLRCSPRSGDLSVYWYQQSLDQGLQFLIQYYNGEERAKGNILERFSAQQFPDLHSELNLSSLELGDSALYFCASSVGGGGEKLFFGSGTQLSVL.

This clone was seen a single time. The chain is built from TRBV28 and TRBJ2-1; TRBD1 matches at 7 bases. Looked up from germline, CDR1 is MDHEN and CDR2 is SYDVKM. The length of the CDR3 is 15 residues. The V and J ends lost 2 bases and 2 bases, in that order; junction bases with no gene match: 3. The CDR3 coding sequence is TGTGCCAGCAGTTTAGAACAGGGGACCTACAATGAGCAGTTCTTC. Translated: CASSLEQGTYNEQFF.

The genes are TRBV6-4 and TRBJ2-1; 10 bases align to TRBD2. Germline CDR1 MRHNA, CDR2 SNTAGT. This CDR3 comprises 15 residues. Trimming removed 4 bases from V and 4 bases from J; junction bases left unmatched: 4. In DNA form, the CDR3 reads TGTGCCAGCAGTGTAACTAGCGGGGATTACAATGAGCAGTTCTTC. It specifies CASSVTSGDYNEQFF.

This rearrangement joins TRBV6-5 to TRBJ1-1, with D possibly being TRBD1 (6 bases). Trimming removed 1 base at V and 3 bases at J, with 15 bases between. There are 16 residues in the CDR3. Germline values: CDR1 MNHEY, CDR2 SVGAGI. The chain's CDR3 is CASSYFPGADDTEAFF. The CDR3 DNA sequence: TGTGCCAGCAGTTACTTTCCAGGGGCTGACGACACTGAAGCTTTCTTT.

The chain uses TRBV6-1 and TRBJ2-4; D is ambiguous. The V gene's germline CDR1 is MNHNS and CDR2 SASEGT. The length of the CDR3 is 14 residues. Trimming took off 0 bases at V and 8 bases at J, with 11 bases between the two ends. The CDR3, as DNA: TGTGCCAGCAGTGAAGCGCTCAGATACGACATTCAGTACTTC. It is translated as CASSEALRYDIQYF.

This rearrangement joins TRBV6-1 to TRBJ1-5; D uncertain. Germline CDR1 MNHNS, CDR2 SASEGT. The ends were cut back, 7 bases at V and 6 bases at J, with 16 bases in the middle. There are 14 residues in the CDR3. This CDR3 reads CASTKTGYSQPQHF. DNA of the CDR3: TGTGCCAGCACCAAAACGGGATACAGTCAGCCCCAGCATTTT.

The table lists this clone with a count of one. The chain uses TRBV11-2 and TRBJ1-1; TRBD1 matches 7 bases. V trimming: 0 bases; J trimming: 5 bases; junction bases outside the gene matches: 6. The CDR3 runs 15 residues. Germline V CDR1 and CDR2: SGHAT, FQNNGV. Here the CDR3 DNA reads TGTGCCAGCAGCTTAGACAGGGGGAGAGGGACTGAAGCTTTCTTT. Translation gives CASSLDRGRGTEAFF. Looking up the rest from reference TRBV11-2 and TRBJ1-1 gives the full variable domain: EAGVAQSPRYKIIEKRQSVAFWCNPISGHATLYWYQQILGQGPKLLIQFQNNGVVDDSQLPKDRFSAERLKGVDSTLKIQPAKLEDSAVYLCASSLDRGRGTEAFFGQGTRLTVV.

CDR3 nucleotides: TGTGCCAGCAGCTTAGGTGCGGGCCCAGATACGCAGTATTTT. It yields the protein CASSLGAGPDTQYF. This sequence joins TRBV11-3 and TRBJ2-3, with D perhaps matching TRBD2 (5 bases). The CDR3 has 14 amino acids. Deletions cut 1 base from V and 4 bases from J, with 9 bases between. Looked up from germline, CDR1 is SGHNT and CDR2 is YENEEA.

The chain recombines TRBV27 with TRBJ1-2; perhaps TRBD1 as D (5 bases). Trimming cost V 2 bases and J 4 bases, with 11 bases left between them. Per the germline V gene, CDR1 is MNHEY and CDR2 is SMNVEV (reference sequence). The CDR3 is 14 residues long. The CDR3 is CASSLRVGGYGYTF. CDR3 nucleotides: TGTGCCAGCAGTTTACGGGTCGGGGGCTATGGCTACACCTTC.

This clone was counted between two and nine times. The rearrangement joins TRBV6-5 to TRBJ1-1; D is unclear. Germline lookup yields CDR1 MNHEY and CDR2 SVGAGI. This CDR3 comprises 13 residues. V was cut by 4 bases and J by 1 base, with 7 bases left in between. This CDR3 is CASSFPGNTEAFF. DNA of the CDR3: TGTGCCAGCAGTTTTCCGGGGAACACTGAAGCTTTCTTT.

This clone turned up a few times. The genes are TRBV5-1 and TRBJ2-5; 7 nucleotides match TRBD1. Losses at the gene ends were 2 bases for V and 2 bases for J; bases not matched to a gene: 3. Looked up from germline, CDR1 is SGHRS and CDR2 is YFSETQ. CDR3 length equals 14 residues. The CDR3 DNA follows: TGCGCCAGCAGCTTAATGACAGGGCAAGAGACCCAGTACTTC. It translates to CASSLMTGQETQYF.

Remarks on this clone: At one end the junction does not follow the germline gene, possibly because of a read error. V and J are TRBV7-7 and TRBJ2-5, with 13 nucleotides matching TRBD2. This CDR3 region has 16 residues. CDR1 SSHAT and CDR2 FNYEAQ come from the germline V gene (reference sequence). The CDR3 is CASSLGTSGAQETQYF. CDR3 bases: TGTGCTAGCAGTCTCGGGACTAGCGGGGCCCAAGAGACCCAGTACTTC.

This clone was observed a single time. The V gene is TRBV1, the J gene TRBJ2-3; the table names TRBD2, a call not compared with the DNA. TRBV1 is given as a pseudogene. This CDR3 has 16 residues. Written as DNA, the CDR3 is TGCACCAGCAGCCTCCTTTCCCAGCGGGGGACAGATACGCAGTATTTT. Translated: CTSSLLSQRGTDTQYF.

The J gene is TRBJ1-1, the V gene TRBV7-8; 8 nucleotides line up with TRBD1. The germline CDR1 and CDR2 sequences are SGHVS and FQNEAQ. V lost 4 bases and J lost 7; bases outside the gene matches: 8. The CDR3 consists of 14 residues. The CDR3 DNA is TGTGCCAGCAGCTCGTTTCAGGGGGCGCTTGAAGCTTTCTTT. Its protein is CASSSFQGALEAFF.

The chain combines TRBV4-1 with TRBJ1-1, with 9 bases identical to TRBD1. Per the germline V gene, CDR1 is MGHRA and CDR2 is YSYEKL. The CDR3 loop spans 12 amino acids. V lost 4 bases and J lost 9; bases outside the gene matches: 3. The CDR3 region has the DNA TGCGCCAGCAGCCTAGGGACAGGGAAAGCTTTCTTT. It encodes CASSLGTGKAFF.

The J gene is TRBJ1-2, the V gene TRBV6-5, with D tentatively TRBD1 (5 bases). The V end lost 11 bases, the J end lost 8 bases, and 18 bases lay between the germline ends. CDR1 is MNHEY, CDR2 SVGAGI, per germline. The CDR3 is 12 amino acids. CDR3 sequence (DNA): TGTGCCGCGGGGACCCCCTCGTGGGGCTACACCTTC. Protein sequence: CAAGTPSWGYTF.

CDR3: CASTEQIGNTIYF. In DNA, the CDR3 is TGTGCCAGTACAGAACAGATTGGAAACACCATATATTTT. The chain carries TRBV19 and TRBJ1-3; no firm D call. CDR1 is LNHDA and CDR2 is SQIVND in the germline V gene (reference sequence). V dropped 7 bases and J dropped 3 bases, with 10 bases sitting between them. This CDR3 has 13 amino acids.

This clone appeared once. J is TRBJ2-1 and V is TRBV5-1; D gene uncertain. CDR3 length: 15 amino acids. CDR1 is SGHRS, CDR2 YFSETQ, per germline. With 1 base removed from V and 2 bases from J, the gap between germline ends came to 10 bases. DNA for the CDR3: TGCGCCAGCAGCTTGACTCTATCTCCCTACAATGAGCAGTTCTTC. Its protein is CASSLTLSPYNEQFF.

This sequence joins TRBV2 and TRBJ1-1; tentatively, D is TRBD1 (5 bases). Germline V lookup: CDR1 SNHLY, CDR2 FYNNEI. The V end was cut by 5 bases, the J end by 3 bases, with 10 bases between. This CDR3 is 13 amino acids long. CDR3 sequence reads: CASSQGSDTEAFF. The CDR3 DNA sequence: TGTGCCAGCAGTCAGGGCTCCGACACTGAAGCTTTCTTT.

This clone was observed once. This sequence joins TRBV10-2 and TRBJ2-2, with 7 bases identical to TRBD2. Germline CDR1 WSHSY, CDR2 SAAADI. The junction had 5 bases not matched to a gene; V was cut back by 2 bases and J by 2 bases. There are 16 residues in the CDR3. The CDR3 bases are TGCGCCAGCAGTGAGAGTCCTAGCGGAAACACCGGGGAGCTGTTTTTT. Translating gives CASSESPSGNTGELFF.

This chain links TRBV11-1 with TRBJ2-1; 9 bases align to TRBD1. From germline, CDR1 is SGHAT and CDR2 FQDESV (reference sequence). The ends lost 1 base at V and 0 bases at J; junction bases unmatched: 1. CDR3 size: 16 residues. The CDR3 sequence: CASSLGTGASYNEQFF. Here the CDR3 DNA reads TGTGCCAGCAGCTTAGGGACAGGGGCCTCCTACAATGAGCAGTTCTTC.

This clone came up a few times. The chain employs TRBV19 and TRBJ2-7; D remains unclear. V was pared by 8 bases and J by 1 base, with 15 bases between. Germline loops: CDR1 LNHDA, CDR2 SQIVND (reference sequence). This CDR3 comprises 14 residues. The CDR3 region is CASAGSHSSYEQYF. Written as DNA, the CDR3 is TGTGCCAGTGCAGGATCTCACTCTTCCTACGAGCAGTACTTC. Full variable domain (rest looked up from reference TRBV19 and TRBJ2-7): DGGITQSPKYLFRKEGQNVTLSCEQNLNHDAMYWYRQDPGQGLRLIYYSQIVNDFQKGDIAEGYSVSREKKESFPLTVTSAQKNPTAFYLCASAGSHSSYEQYFGPGTRLTVT.

This clone has only one observation. The chain carries TRBV13 and TRBJ1-2; perhaps TRBD1 as D (6 bases). CDR1 PRHDT and CDR2 FYEKMQ come from the germline V gene (reference sequence). The V gene lost 2 bases and the J gene lost 1 base, with 11 bases spanning the gap. There are 15 residues in the CDR3. The DNA for the CDR3 is TGTGCCAGCAGCTTACGGACAGCCCTTAACTATGGCTACACCTTC. This gives the protein CASSLRTALNYGYTF.